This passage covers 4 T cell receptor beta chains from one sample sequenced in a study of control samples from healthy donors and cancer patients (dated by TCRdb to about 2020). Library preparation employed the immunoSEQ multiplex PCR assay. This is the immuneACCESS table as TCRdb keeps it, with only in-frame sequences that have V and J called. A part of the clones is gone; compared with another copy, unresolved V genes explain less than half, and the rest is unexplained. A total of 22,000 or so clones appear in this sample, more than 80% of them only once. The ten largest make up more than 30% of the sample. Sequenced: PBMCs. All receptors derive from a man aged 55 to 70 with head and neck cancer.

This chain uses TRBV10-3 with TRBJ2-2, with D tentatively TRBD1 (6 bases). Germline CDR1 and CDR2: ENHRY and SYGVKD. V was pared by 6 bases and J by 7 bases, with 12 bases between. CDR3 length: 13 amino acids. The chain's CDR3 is CAIRGQSGGELFF. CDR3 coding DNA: TGTGCCATCAGAGGACAGAGTGGCGGGGAGCTGTTTTTT.

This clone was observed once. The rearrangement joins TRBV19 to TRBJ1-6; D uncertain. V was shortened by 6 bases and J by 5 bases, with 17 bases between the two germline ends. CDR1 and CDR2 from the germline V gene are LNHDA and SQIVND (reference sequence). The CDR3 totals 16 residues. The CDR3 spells CASSDSLRDDNSPLHF. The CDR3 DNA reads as TGTGCCAGTAGCGACTCGTTACGGGATGATAATTCACCCCTCCACTTT. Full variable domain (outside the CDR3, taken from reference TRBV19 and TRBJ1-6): DGGITQSPKYLFRKEGQNVTLSCEQNLNHDAMYWYRQDPGQGLRLIYYSQIVNDFQKGDIAEGYSVSREKKESFPLTVTSAQKNPTAFYLCASSDSLRDDNSPLHFGNGTRLTVT.

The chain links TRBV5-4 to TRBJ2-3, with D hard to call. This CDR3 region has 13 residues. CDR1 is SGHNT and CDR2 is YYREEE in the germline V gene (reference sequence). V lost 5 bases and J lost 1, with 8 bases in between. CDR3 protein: CASSPSGTDTQYF. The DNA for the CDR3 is TGTGCCAGCAGTCCTTCAGGCACAGATACGCAGTATTTT. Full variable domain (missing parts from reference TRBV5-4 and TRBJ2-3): ETGVTQSPTHLIKTRGQQVTLRCSSQSGHNTVSWYQQALGQGPQFIFQYYREEENGRGNFPPRFSGLQFPNYSSELNVNALELDDSALYLCASSPSGTDTQYFGPGTRLTVL.

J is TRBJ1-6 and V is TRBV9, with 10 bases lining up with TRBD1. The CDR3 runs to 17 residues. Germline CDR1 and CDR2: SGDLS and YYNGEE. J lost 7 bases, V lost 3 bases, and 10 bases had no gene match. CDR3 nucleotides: TGTGCCAGCAGCGACCCGGCCGGGACAGGGGTAAATTCACCCCTCCACTTT. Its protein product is CASSDPAGTGVNSPLHF.